These T cell receptor beta chains were read from a single sample in a study of metastatic and nonmetastatic thyroid tumors. Through MiXCR, TCRdb re-clonotyped the PCR reads. The data contain almost 85,000 clones, roughly an eighth of them singletons. Source material: tumor tissue. Every receptor here comes from a female donor with papillary thyroid cancer or a benign thyroid nodule (not recorded which). Some clones in this sample may be carry-over from other donors' samples. Each CDR3 is given with its conserved first and last residue. Fields, in order: V gene, D gene, J gene, CDR3 length, clone size, CDR3 DNA, CDR3 protein. A D gene is named only where the DNA matches it firmly. Some rows have no size entry. The others give once, few or many, or a class for an expanded clone.

v_gene: TRBV11-3
d_gene: NA
j_gene: TRBJ2-7
len: 14
abundance: many
CDR3nt: TGTGCCAGCAGCTTAGATATCAGGGCCTCCGAGCAGTACTTC
CDR3aa: CASSLDIRASEQYF

v_gene: TRBV5-4
d_gene: TRBD1
j_gene: TRBJ1-2
len: 13
abundance: many
CDR3nt: TGTGCCAGCAGCTTTGGCGGACAGGCCATAGCCACCTTC
CDR3aa: CASSFGGQAIATF

v_gene: TRBV12-3/TRBV12-4
d_gene: NA
j_gene: TRBJ1-1
len: 13
abundance: many
CDR3nt: TGTGCCAGCAGTTTATCTGGTTGGGATGAAGCTTTCTTT
CDR3aa: CASSLSGWDEAFF

v_gene: TRBV5-5
d_gene: TRBD1
j_gene: TRBJ2-7
len: 16
abundance: many
CDR3nt: TGTGCCAGCAGCTTTGGTAGGGGGACAGGTTACTACGAGCAGTACTTC
CDR3aa: CASSFGRGTGYYEQYF

v_gene: TRBV25-1
d_gene: NA
j_gene: TRBJ2-7
len: 15
abundance: many
CDR3nt: TGTGCCAGCAGTCAGCCGGGACTGAGAAGCCACGAGCAGTACTTC
CDR3aa: CASSQPGLRSHEQYF

v_gene: TRBV4-1
d_gene: TRBD1
j_gene: TRBJ1-1
len: 14
abundance: NA
CDR3nt: TGCGCCAGCAGCCATCGTGGAACAGGGGTTGAAGCTTTCTTT
CDR3aa: CASSHRGTGVEAFF

v_gene: TRBV11-2
d_gene: TRBD1
j_gene: TRBJ1-2
len: 14
abundance: many
CDR3nt: TGTGCCAGCAGCTTAGGACAGGGTAACTATGGCTACACCTTC
CDR3aa: CASSLGQGNYGYTF

v_gene: TRBV6-1
d_gene: NA
j_gene: TRBJ1-2
len: 14
abundance: many
CDR3nt: TGTGCCAGCAGTTCAGGGGTGGCTAACTATGGCTACACCTTC
CDR3aa: CASSSGVANYGYTF

v_gene: TRBV20-1
d_gene: NA
j_gene: TRBJ1-6
len: 16
abundance: few
CDR3nt: TGCAGTGCGGGGGTGGGCAGGGGCGCCTATAATTCACCCCTCCACTTT
CDR3aa: CSAGVGRGAYNSPLHF

v_gene: TRBV24-1
d_gene: TRBD2
j_gene: TRBJ2-1
len: 16
abundance: many
CDR3nt: TGTGCCACCAGTGCTCTTGGACTAGCGGGAGACAATGAGCAGTTCTTC
CDR3aa: CATSALGLAGDNEQFF

v_gene: TRBV2
d_gene: TRBD2
j_gene: TRBJ2-7
len: 15
abundance: many
CDR3nt: TGTGCCAGCAGTGAGGCGGTAGCGGGAGCGGGAGAGCAGTACTTC
CDR3aa: CASSEAVAGAGEQYF

v_gene: TRBV7-9
d_gene: NA
j_gene: TRBJ1-6
len: 13
abundance: many
CDR3nt: TGTGCCAGCAGCTTTCCGACAGGCCCAGGCCTCCACTTT
CDR3aa: CASSFPTGPGLHF

v_gene: TRBV18
d_gene: NA
j_gene: TRBJ2-3
len: 15
abundance: NA
CDR3nt: TGTGCCAGCTCACCATCAGGCCCACAAAGGGATACGCAGTATTTT
CDR3aa: CASSPSGPQRDTQYF

v_gene: TRBV24-1
d_gene: NA
j_gene: TRBJ1-1
len: 12
abundance: NA
CDR3nt: TGTGCCGTCTCCCAGGGGAACACTGAAGCTTTCTTT
CDR3aa: CAVSQGNTEAFF

v_gene: TRBV5-4
d_gene: NA
j_gene: TRBJ1-2
len: 13
abundance: many
CDR3nt: TGTGCCAGCAGCTTGGAGTGGGGGAATGGCTACACCTTC
CDR3aa: CASSLEWGNGYTF

v_gene: TRBV9
d_gene: TRBD2
j_gene: TRBJ2-1
len: 16
abundance: many
CDR3nt: TGTGCCAGCAGCGCAAGACCGGGACTAGCGATAAATGAGCAGTTCTTC
CDR3aa: CASSARPGLAINEQFF

v_gene: TRBV11-2
d_gene: NA
j_gene: TRBJ2-7
len: 12
abundance: many
CDR3nt: TGTGCCAGCAGCTTTCTACCGTACGAGCAGTACTTC
CDR3aa: CASSFLPYEQYF

v_gene: TRBV28
d_gene: NA
j_gene: TRBJ1-2
len: 14
abundance: many
CDR3nt: TGTGCCAGCAGTGGGGACGGTCGGACTCGAGGCTACACCTTC
CDR3aa: CASSGDGRTRGYTF

v_gene: TRBV11-2
d_gene: NA
j_gene: TRBJ1-5
len: 17
abundance: many
CDR3nt: TGTGCCAGCAGCTTAATCAATGGGATTAGGGGCAATCAGCCCCAGCATTTT
CDR3aa: CASSLINGIRGNQPQHF

v_gene: TRBV15
d_gene: NA
j_gene: TRBJ2-3
len: 16
abundance: few
CDR3nt: TGTGCCACCAGCAGAGGAGGGCAGGGGCCCACAGATACGCAGTATTTT
CDR3aa: CATSRGGQGPTDTQYF

v_gene: TRBV27
d_gene: NA
j_gene: TRBJ1-1
len: 14
abundance: many
CDR3nt: TGTGCCAGCAGCCCCAGGGGCCCGAACACTGAAGCTTTCTTT
CDR3aa: CASSPRGPNTEAFF

v_gene: TRBV12-3/TRBV12-4
d_gene: NA
j_gene: TRBJ2-3
len: 13
abundance: many
CDR3nt: TGTGCCAGCAGTTTTGGTAGCGGAGATACGCAGTATTTT
CDR3aa: CASSFGSGDTQYF

v_gene: TRBV12-3/TRBV12-4
d_gene: NA
j_gene: TRBJ1-2
len: 14
abundance: many
CDR3nt: TGTGCCAGCGGGAACCAGGAACAGGGCCGTGGCTACACCTTC
CDR3aa: CASGNQEQGRGYTF

v_gene: TRBV6-1
d_gene: NA
j_gene: TRBJ1-2
len: 13
abundance: many
CDR3nt: TGTGCCAGCGGCCCCGGGGGCAACTATGGCTACACCTTC
CDR3aa: CASGPGGNYGYTF

v_gene: TRBV5-1
d_gene: NA
j_gene: TRBJ2-1
len: 15
abundance: many
CDR3nt: TGCGCCAGCAGCCCGACTCCCCCCTCCTACAATGAGCAGTTCTTC
CDR3aa: CASSPTPPSYNEQFF

v_gene: TRBV28
d_gene: NA
j_gene: TRBJ1-5
len: 15
abundance: many
CDR3nt: TGTGCCAGCAGCCCTCTTCCAGGGGCAAGTCAGCCCCAGCATTTT
CDR3aa: CASSPLPGASQPQHF

v_gene: TRBV5-1
d_gene: TRBD2
j_gene: TRBJ2-5
len: 16
abundance: many
CDR3nt: TGCGCCAGCAGCGAATCCGGGACTAGCGGGATCGAGACCCAGTACTTC
CDR3aa: CASSESGTSGIETQYF

v_gene: TRBV20-1
d_gene: TRBD1
j_gene: TRBJ2-3
len: 15
abundance: many
CDR3nt: TGCAGTGCTAGAGTAGGTGGACAGGGGGAAGATACGCAGTATTTT
CDR3aa: CSARVGGQGEDTQYF

v_gene: TRBV28
d_gene: NA
j_gene: TRBJ2-1
len: 12
abundance: many
CDR3nt: TGTGCCAGCAGTTTAAAAACCAATGAGCAGTTCTTC
CDR3aa: CASSLKTNEQFF

v_gene: TRBV7-9
d_gene: NA
j_gene: TRBJ2-5
len: 17
abundance: many
CDR3nt: TGTGCCAGCACCAAACAGGGGTCTAGCGACAGGAGGGAGACCCAGTACTTC
CDR3aa: CASTKQGSSDRRETQYF

v_gene: TRBV19
d_gene: NA
j_gene: TRBJ2-7
len: 13
abundance: many
CDR3nt: TGTGCCAGTAGTATAGAGTACGGTGGAGAGCAGTACTTC
CDR3aa: CASSIEYGGEQYF

v_gene: TRBV7-6
d_gene: NA
j_gene: TRBJ1-4
len: 15
abundance: few
CDR3nt: TGTGCCAGCAGCTCCGATTTGAGGGGAGGTGAAAAACTGTTTTTT
CDR3aa: CASSSDLRGGEKLFF

v_gene: TRBV6-1
d_gene: TRBD1
j_gene: TRBJ2-2
len: 15
abundance: many
CDR3nt: TGTGCCAGCAGCGGGACAGGCGGGATTACCGGGGAGCTGTTTTTT
CDR3aa: CASSGTGGITGELFF

v_gene: TRBV6-4
d_gene: TRBD2
j_gene: TRBJ2-3
len: 15
abundance: many
CDR3nt: TGTGCCAGCAGTCGACTAGCGGGAGGAATCGATACGCAGTATTTT
CDR3aa: CASSRLAGGIDTQYF

v_gene: TRBV19
d_gene: TRBD2
j_gene: TRBJ2-2
len: 15
abundance: many
CDR3nt: TGTGCCAGTAGTATGCGAGCGGGAGGGCCCGGGGAGCTGTTTTTT
CDR3aa: CASSMRAGGPGELFF

v_gene: TRBV7-8
d_gene: TRBD1
j_gene: TRBJ1-5
len: 15
abundance: many
CDR3nt: TGTGCCAGCAGCCGAACAGGGGGCGGAAATCAGCCCCAGCATTTT
CDR3aa: CASSRTGGGNQPQHF

v_gene: TRBV7-8
d_gene: TRBD1
j_gene: TRBJ1-4
len: 13
abundance: NA
CDR3nt: TGTGCCAGCAGCCCTCTAGGGGGCGGAAAACTGTTTTTT
CDR3aa: CASSPLGGGKLFF

v_gene: TRBV12-3/TRBV12-4
d_gene: NA
j_gene: TRBJ1-1
len: 14
abundance: many
CDR3nt: TGTGCCAGCACCGAGGGGGTGACGAACACTGAAGCTTTCTTT
CDR3aa: CASTEGVTNTEAFF

v_gene: TRBV4-1
d_gene: NA
j_gene: TRBJ2-2
len: 14
abundance: many
CDR3nt: TGCGCCAGCAGCCAAGGACTGAACACCGGGGAGCTGTTTTTT
CDR3aa: CASSQGLNTGELFF

v_gene: TRBV27
d_gene: NA
j_gene: TRBJ2-5
len: 14
abundance: NA
CDR3nt: TGTGCCAGCAGTTTATCGGCTGGTAATAGGACCCAGTACTTC
CDR3aa: CASSLSAGNRTQYF

v_gene: TRBV6-1
d_gene: NA
j_gene: TRBJ2-1
len: 15
abundance: NA
CDR3nt: TGTGCCAGCAGTGAAGGGAGTAGCGGAGCCAATGAGCAGTTCTTC
CDR3aa: CASSEGSSGANEQFF

v_gene: TRBV10-2
d_gene: NA
j_gene: TRBJ2-5
len: 14
abundance: many
CDR3nt: TGCGCCAGCAGTGAGTCTAGCGGTCAAGAGACCCAGTACTTC
CDR3aa: CASSESSGQETQYF

v_gene: TRBV15
d_gene: NA
j_gene: TRBJ2-5
len: 12
abundance: many
CDR3nt: TGTGCCACCAGTGAAGGGGCAGAGACCCAGTACTTC
CDR3aa: CATSEGAETQYF

v_gene: TRBV11-2
d_gene: TRBD2
j_gene: TRBJ2-7
len: 16
abundance: many
CDR3nt: TGTGCCAGCAGCTCTACTCTCGGACTAGCGGGAGTCGAGCAGTACTTC
CDR3aa: CASSSTLGLAGVEQYF

v_gene: TRBV28
d_gene: NA
j_gene: TRBJ1-2
len: 14
abundance: many
CDR3nt: TGTGCCAGCAGTCAGCGCGGGTCACACTATGGCTACACCTTC
CDR3aa: CASSQRGSHYGYTF

v_gene: TRBV6-1
d_gene: TRBD1
j_gene: TRBJ2-7
len: 14
abundance: many
CDR3nt: TGTGCCAGCAGTGGGCCGGGACAGGGCTACGAGCAGTACTTC
CDR3aa: CASSGPGQGYEQYF

v_gene: TRBV6-1
d_gene: NA
j_gene: TRBJ2-3
len: 13
abundance: few
CDR3nt: TGTGCCAGCACTCTTTCCGTGGCAGATACGCAGTATTTT
CDR3aa: CASTLSVADTQYF

v_gene: TRBV20-1
d_gene: TRBD1
j_gene: TRBJ1-1
len: 15
abundance: many
CDR3nt: TGCAGTGCTAGAGCGTCAGACAGGGAGAACACTGAAGCTTTCTTT
CDR3aa: CSARASDRENTEAFF

v_gene: TRBV9
d_gene: NA
j_gene: TRBJ2-2
len: 13
abundance: NA
CDR3nt: TGTGCCAGCAGCGTAGCTACGGCAAGGGAGCTGTTTTTT
CDR3aa: CASSVATARELFF

v_gene: TRBV3-1
d_gene: TRBD2
j_gene: TRBJ2-1
len: 18
abundance: NA
CDR3nt: TGTGCCAGCAGCCAAGGGACTAGCGGGAGGGCCTGGTACAATGAGCAGTTCTTC
CDR3aa: CASSQGTSGRAWYNEQFF

v_gene: TRBV6-1
d_gene: NA
j_gene: TRBJ1-3
len: 13
abundance: many
CDR3nt: TGTGCCAGCAGTGAAGAAATTGGAAACACCATATATTTT
CDR3aa: CASSEEIGNTIYF

v_gene: TRBV5-4
d_gene: TRBD1
j_gene: TRBJ1-2
len: 13
abundance: many
CDR3nt: TGTGCCAGCAGCGGACAGGGTGTGGGAGGCTACACCTTC
CDR3aa: CASSGQGVGGYTF

v_gene: TRBV11-3
d_gene: NA
j_gene: TRBJ2-5
len: 14
abundance: many
CDR3nt: TGTGCCAGCAGCTTAGGAACAGGAAAAGAGACCCAGTACTTC
CDR3aa: CASSLGTGKETQYF

v_gene: TRBV5-4
d_gene: NA
j_gene: TRBJ1-2
len: 14
abundance: NA
CDR3nt: TGTGCCAGCAGCTTTCGAGGGGGAAACTATGGCTACACCTTC
CDR3aa: CASSFRGGNYGYTF

v_gene: TRBV6-1
d_gene: NA
j_gene: TRBJ1-1
len: 13
abundance: many
CDR3nt: TGTGCCAGCAGTGAAGTTCTGAACACTGAAGCTTTCTTT
CDR3aa: CASSEVLNTEAFF